These T cell receptor beta chains were read from a single sample in a study of T cell repertoires in cytomegalovirus infection. TCRdb reprocessed the reads with MiXCR, giving one entry per CDR3 protein. This table holds a few hundred thousand distinct CDR3 sequences, 15% to 20% found once. The sequencing input was CD8+ T cells from PBMCs. The receptors derive from a human donor in good health (CMV status not recorded). Some clones in this sample may be carry-over from other donors' samples. CDR3s leave out the opening cysteine and the closing phenylalanine or tryptophan. Fields, in order: CDR3 length, J gene, V gene, CDR3 protein.

14 TRBJ2-1 TRBV29-1 SVVGNKGSSYNEQF
15 TRBJ2-1 TRBV4-2 ASSQDIGGASYNEQF
11 TRBJ1-2 TRBV20-1 SASTGGSYGYT
14 TRBJ1-1 TRBV15 ATSSVGQGRNTEAF
6 TRBJ2-3 TRBV5-4 ASSPGD
13 TRBJ2-1 TRBV5-1 ASGGFGETGNEQF
17 TRBJ2-1 TRBV2 ASSGTGGVRGDSYNEQF
11 TRBJ1-6 TRBV2 ASRPSENSPLH
16 TRBJ1-1 TRBV4-1 ASSQERGTGGAGTEAF
14 TRBJ2-1 TRBV4-1 ASSLEVRSSYNEQF
12 TRBJ2-7 TRBV10-3 AISPPGQSYEQY
14 TRBJ2-1 TRBV28 ASSPDTGTEYNEQF
12 TRBJ2-5 TRBV29-1 SVVPDRGEETQY
16 TRBJ2-2 TRBV7-9 ASSPHSGDRARTGELF
12 TRBJ2-7 TRBV7-2 ASSKRQGPYEQY
12 TRBJ1-3 TRBV2 ASPGGSAGNTIY
10 TRBJ2-2 TRBV5-4 ASSLYPGELF
13 TRBJ1-5 TRBV27 ASSPGTGGSQPQH
15 TRBJ1-1 TRBV5-1 ASSLDIAGLLNTEAF
14 TRBJ2-1 TRBV6-5 ASSYSIPGRYNEQF
12 TRBJ1-2 TRBV3-1 ASSQYRDIRGYT
19 TRBJ1-6 TRBV20-1 SARDQKQDREFYSYNSPLH
11 TRBJ2-2 TRBV29-1 SVEDGNTGELF
10 TRBJ1-5 TRBV20-1 SAEDRGQPQH
10 TRBJ2-7 TRBV7-2 ASSLSDYEQY
15 TRBJ2-7 TRBV2 ASAPTPRPQGIDEQY
17 TRBJ2-3 TRBV7-2 ASSLSSGGDTKYTDTQY
15 TRBJ2-1 TRBV9 ASSVGPSGDSYNEQF